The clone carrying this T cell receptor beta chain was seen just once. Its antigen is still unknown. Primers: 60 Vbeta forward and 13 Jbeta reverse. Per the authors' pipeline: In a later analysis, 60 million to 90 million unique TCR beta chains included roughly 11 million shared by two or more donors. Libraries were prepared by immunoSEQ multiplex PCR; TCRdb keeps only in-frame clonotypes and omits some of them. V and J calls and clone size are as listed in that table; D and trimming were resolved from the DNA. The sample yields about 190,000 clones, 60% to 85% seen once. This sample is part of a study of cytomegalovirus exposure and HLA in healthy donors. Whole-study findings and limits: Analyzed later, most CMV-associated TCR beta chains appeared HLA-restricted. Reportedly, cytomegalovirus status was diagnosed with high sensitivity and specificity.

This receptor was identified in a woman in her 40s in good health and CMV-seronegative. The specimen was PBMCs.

The CDR3 nucleotides are TGTGCCAGCAGTCCGAATACGGATGAGCAGTTCTTC. Encoded protein: CASSPNTDEQFF. The chain couples TRBV6-6 to TRBJ2-1; D not certain. V shed 5 bases and J shed 8 bases, with 10 bases lying between them. This CDR3 is built from 12 residues. Germline values: CDR1 MNHNY, CDR2 SVGAGI (reference sequence).